The next 18 T cell receptor beta chains were all read from a single sample in a study of blood T cell repertoires in COVID-19 (dated by TCRdb to about 2020). The method behind the library was the immunoSEQ multiplex PCR assay. The clones in this table, taken by TCRdb from immuneACCESS, are in-frame only. Not every clone is retained; where verified, under half of the shortfall comes from an unresolved V gene, and the cause of the rest is unknown. For this sample the table gives 200,000 to 250,000 clones, of which around 90% were detected only once. Roughly 6% of the sample is taken by the ten largest. Sequencing input: peripheral blood. These receptors were obtained from a man in his 60s who had recovered from COVID-19.

The gene calls are TRBV30 and TRBJ2-3; 9 bases map to TRBD2. This CDR3 is 15 amino acids long. The trim removed 7 bases at V and 4 bases at J, leaving 12 bases unmatched. Per germline, CDR1 GTSNPN and CDR2 SVGIG (reference sequence). The DNA for the CDR3 is TGTGCCTTTTCCCTGGGACTAGCTCAGTCAGATACGCAGTATTTT. Translated: CAFSLGLAQSDTQYF.

The chain carries TRBV19 and TRBJ1-1, with a weak D call TRBD1 (6 bases). Per germline, CDR1 LNHDA and CDR2 SQIVND (reference sequence). V was pared by 8 bases and J by 5 bases, with 12 bases between. CDR3 size: 12 residues. The CDR3 is CASEGGRTEAFF. CDR3 nucleotide sequence: TGTGCCAGTGAGGGGGGGCGAACTGAAGCTTTCTTT.

This clone has only a few counts. The CDR3 DNA sequence: TGTGCCAGCTCACCTCTCGACAGTTATGGCTACACCTTC. Translated: CASSPLDSYGYTF. The chain couples TRBV18 to TRBJ1-2, with D tentatively TRBD1 (5 bases). This CDR3 comprises 13 residues. V was clipped by 3 bases and J by 5 bases, with 10 bases between them. Germline V gene lookup returns CDR1 KGHSH and CDR2 LQKENI.

This clone came up once. The rearrangement uses TRBV7-2 and TRBJ2-7, with 9 bases that match TRBD1. From germline, CDR1 is SGHTA and CDR2 FQGNSA. V was pared by 5 bases and J by 0 bases, with 5 bases of the junction left unmatched. This CDR3 has 15 residues. The CDR3: CASSADRGSSYEQYF. CDR3 coding DNA: TGTGCCAGCAGCGCCGACAGGGGGAGCTCCTACGAGCAGTACTTC. Looking up the rest from reference TRBV7-2 and TRBJ2-7 gives the full variable domain: GAGVSQSPSNKVTEKGKDVELRCDPISGHTALYWYRQSLGQGLEFLIYFQGNSAPDKSGLPSDRFSAERTGGSVSTLTIQRTQQEDSAVYLCASSADRGSSYEQYFGPGTRLTVT.

The rearrangement links TRBV3-1 (or the pseudogene TRBV3-2) to TRBJ2-2; possibly TRBD2 for D (6 bases). CDR1 is LGHDT, CDR2 YNNKEL, per germline (reference sequence). V lost 5 bases, J lost 5 bases, and 18 bases lay in between. This CDR3 has 16 residues. CDR3 amino acids: CASSFPGLGGTGELFF. DNA for the CDR3: TGTGCCAGCAGCTTTCCGGGACTTGGGGGAACCGGGGAGCTGTTTTTT.

V is TRBV5-1 and J is TRBJ2-5, with 8 bases lining up with TRBD2. The V segment lost 3 bases and the J segment 5 bases; nucleotides outside the gene matches: 9. The CDR3 consists of 15 residues. The germline V gene encodes CDR1 SGHRS and CDR2 YFSETQ. CDR3 nucleotide sequence: TGCGCCAGCAGCTCTCCAGCGGGAGTAGGGGAGACCCAGTACTTC. Translated, it gives CASSSPAGVGETQYF.

Worth noting for this clone: The germline gene is not matched at one end of the junction; a read error may be the cause. The genes are TRBV7-7 and TRBJ2-5; possibly TRBD2 for D (6 bases). Germline-derived CDR1 and CDR2 are SSHAT and FNYEAQ (reference sequence). The CDR3 spans 18 residues. CDR3 amino acids: CASSLALTGGAYQETQYF. DNA of the CDR3: TGTGCTAGCAGCTTAGCGCTGACTGGCGGGGCTTACCAAGAGACCCAGTACTTC.

The count of this clone is one. The V call is TRBV11-3, the J call TRBJ2-3; the D gene is possibly TRBD1 (5 bases). Germline V gene data show CDR1 as SGHNT and CDR2 as YENEEA. The V and J ends lost 5 bases and 8 bases respectively, with 11 bases between them. The CDR3 has 12 residues. The CDR3 reads CASSVDTGTQYF. In nucleotides, the CDR3 is TGTGCCAGCAGCGTGGACACGGGTACGCAGTATTTT.

This chain connects TRBV7-9 to TRBJ2-3; a possible D gene is TRBD2 (5 bases). The V gene's germline CDR1 is SEHNR and CDR2 FQNEAQ (reference sequence). The CDR3 consists of 15 residues. V was trimmed by 1 base and J by 0 bases, leaving 8 bases between them. CDR3 nucleotide sequence: TGTGCCAGCAGCTTAGGTCCGGGGAGCACAGATACGCAGTATTTT. Amino acids: CASSLGPGSTDTQYF.

The V and J genes are TRBV27 and TRBJ2-1; TRBD2 is a possible D gene (5 bases). Germline loops: CDR1 MNHEY, CDR2 SMNVEV (reference sequence). There are 17 residues in the CDR3. Trimming stripped 5 bases from V and 8 bases from J, with 25 bases between. The CDR3 DNA sequence: TGTGCCAGCAGTCCAGGAGGTCTAGCTCCTAACTTGCATGAGCAGTTCTTC. Translation: CASSPGGLAPNLHEQFF.

V is TRBV18 and J is TRBJ1-3; D unresolved. This CDR3 is 15 amino acids long. Germline V gives CDR1 KGHSH, CDR2 LQKENI. V gave up 0 bases and J gave up 1 base, with 7 bases separating them. CDR3 region: CASSPPSRSGNTIYF. The CDR3 nucleotides are TGTGCCAGCTCACCACCCTCCAGGTCTGGAAACACCATATATTTT.

V usage is TRBV5-1 and J usage is TRBJ1-2, with D possibly TRBD1 on 5 matching bases. Trimming removed 0 bases at V and 6 bases at J, with 6 bases between. The CDR3 covers 12 residues. Germline V gives CDR1 SGHRS, CDR2 YFSETQ. This chain's CDR3 is CASSLVGDGYTF. For the CDR3, the DNA is TGCGCCAGCAGCTTGGTAGGGGATGGCTACACCTTC.

The rearrangement joins TRBV6-5 to TRBJ2-2; D is unresolved. The CDR3 has 15 residues. Between the trimmed V and J ends, which lost 0 bases and 0 bases, there was a span of 5 bases. Germline CDR1 reads MNHEY; CDR2 reads SVGAGI. CDR3 amino acids: CASSYSRPNTGELFF. The CDR3 DNA reads TGTGCCAGCAGTTACTCTCGTCCGAACACCGGGGAGCTGTTTTTT.

The chain employs TRBV27 and TRBJ1-6; 7 nucleotides match TRBD1. The V segment lost 3 bases and the J segment 3 bases; nucleotides outside the gene matches: 5. This CDR3 comprises 16 residues. Germline CDR1 MNHEY, CDR2 SMNVEV (reference sequence). The CDR3 protein is CASSLQGVIYNSPLHF. As DNA, the CDR3 is TGTGCCAGCAGTTTGCAGGGGGTTATCTATAATTCACCCCTCCACTTT.

The rearrangement joins TRBV3-1 (or the pseudogene TRBV3-2) to TRBJ2-3; weak D call: TRBD2 (5 bases). The CDR3 length is 17 residues. Per germline, CDR1 LGHDT and CDR2 YNNKEL (reference sequence). Trimming pared 0 bases from V and 1 base from J, leaving 14 bases between. CDR3: CASSQDLRVRGTDTQYF. The DNA for the CDR3 is TGTGCCAGCAGCCAAGATTTGAGGGTTCGGGGCACAGATACGCAGTATTTT.

The chain couples TRBV28 to TRBJ2-1, with unresolved D. CDR1 and CDR2 from the germline V gene are MDHEN and SYDVKM. This CDR3 has 14 residues. V was clipped by 3 bases and J by 6 bases, with 12 bases between them. The CDR3 DNA sequence: TGTGCCAGCAGTTTTCTAGACTTCGTCAATGAGCAGTTCTTC. As protein: CASSFLDFVNEQFF.

The rearrangement joins TRBV3-1 (or the pseudogene TRBV3-2) to TRBJ2-7; tentative D call: TRBD2 (5 bases). V gave up 1 base and J gave up 0 bases, with 16 bases separating them. The CDR3 is 17 amino acids. Per the germline V gene, CDR1 is LGHDT and CDR2 is YNNKEL (reference sequence). CDR3 in amino acids: CASSQGIGAAGSYEQYF. CDR3 nucleotides: TGTGCCAGCAGCCAAGGGATCGGAGCGGCCGGCTCCTACGAGCAGTACTTC.

The chain is built from TRBV19 and TRBJ1-1; 7 bases agree with TRBD1. The germline gives CDR1 LNHDA, CDR2 SQIVND (reference sequence). With V trimmed by 3 bases and J by 0 bases, 7 bases remained unmatched. This CDR3 has 16 amino acids. The DNA for the CDR3 is TGTGCCAGTAGTATGAGAAAGGGGGCCTTGAACACTGAAGCTTTCTTT. Protein: CASSMRKGALNTEAFF. Drawing the rest from reference TRBV19 and TRBJ1-1, the complete variable domain is DGGITQSPKYLFRKEGQNVTLSCEQNLNHDAMYWYRQDPGQGLRLIYYSQIVNDFQKGDIAEGYSVSREKKESFPLTVTSAQKNPTAFYLCASSMRKGALNTEAFFGQGTRLTVV.